Listed below are T cell receptor beta chains from one sample, sequenced in a study of cytomegalovirus exposure and HLA in healthy donors. Clones were read by immunoSEQ multiplex PCR, and TCRdb kept only the in-frame ones, dropping some. Of 150,000 to 200,000 clones in the sample, more than 60% are singletons; the top ten hold about 1.4%. The sample consisted of PBMCs. Receptors originate from a woman in her 30s in good health and CMV-seropositive. Both conserved end residues are part of each CDR3. The D gene is left open where the match is weak. Where a row states a size, it is once, few, many or the class of an expanded clone; other rows omit it.

V gene,clone size,D gene,J gene,CDR3 protein,CDR3 DNA
TRBV6-1,.,.,TRBJ1-3,CASSEAPVGGTGNTIYF,TGTGCCAGCAGTGAAGCGCCTGTCGGGGGAACTGGAAACACCATATATTTT
TRBV10-3,.,TRBD2,TRBJ2-6,CAIGLAGGIGANVLTF,TGTGCCATAGGACTAGCGGGAGGTATTGGGGCCAACGTCCTGACTTTC
TRBV7-2,.,TRBD1,TRBJ2-7,CASSLGTGHSEQYF,TGTGCCAGCAGCCTAGGGACAGGGCACAGCGAGCAGTACTTC
TRBV6-6,.,.,TRBJ2-7,CASGTKNHEQYF,TGTGCCAGCGGAACTAAAAACCACGAGCAGTACTTC
TRBV19,once,.,TRBJ1-2,CASWREQGSGYTF,TGTGCCTCCTGGCGGGAGCAGGGAAGTGGCTACACCTTC
TRBV5-6,.,TRBD1,TRBJ2-5,CASSSGGRPETQYF,TGTGCCAGCAGCTCAGGGGGTCGGCCGGAGACCCAGTACTTC
TRBV5-4,few,.,TRBJ2-2,CASSSGASVNTGELFF,TGTGCCAGCAGCTCAGGGGCCTCAGTGAACACCGGGGAGCTGTTTTTT
TRBV5-1,.,TRBD2,TRBJ2-5,CASSWGTSSGQETQYF,TGCGCCAGCAGCTGGGGGACTAGCTCGGGTCAAGAGACCCAGTACTTC
TRBV28,.,.,TRBJ1-2,CASSSTGSSSYGYTF,TGTGCCAGCAGTTCGACAGGAAGCAGTAGCTATGGCTACACCTTC
TRBV6-1,.,TRBD1,TRBJ1-2,CASSDGTGGIYGYTF,TGTGCCAGCAGTGACGGGACAGGGGGGATCTATGGCTACACCTTC
TRBV14,.,.,TRBJ2-1,CASSQQYNEQFF,TGTGCCAGCAGCCAACAGTACAATGAGCAGTTCTTC
TRBV10-3,once,.,TRBJ2-3,CAISESPSDTQYF,TGTGCCATCAGTGAGTCTCCGTCAGATACGCAGTATTTT
TRBV5-1,.,.,TRBJ2-2,CASSSSSGGPGELFF,TGCGCCAGCAGCTCGTCTTCAGGAGGTCCCGGGGAGCTGTTTTTT
TRBV2,.,.,TRBJ1-5,CASRRENQPQHF,TGTGCCAGCAGGAGAGAAAATCAGCCCCAGCATTTT
TRBV5-6,.,TRBD1,TRBJ2-7,CASSWGQGARETYEQYF,TGTGCCAGCAGCTGGGGGCAGGGGGCAAGGGAAACCTACGAGCAGTACTTC
TRBV6-1,.,TRBD2,TRBJ2-1,CASNGLAGPYNEQFF,TGTGCCAGCAACGGACTAGCGGGACCCTACAATGAGCAGTTCTTC
TRBV12-5,.,.,TRBJ2-5,CASAPHGGKLVEGQRRETQYF,TGTGCTAGTGCTCCTCATGGGGGGAAACTCGTAGAGGGCCAGCGCAGGGAGACCCAGTACTTC
TRBV5-8,.,TRBD1,TRBJ2-5,CASSLTGGPVETQYF,TGTGCCAGCAGCTTGACAGGGGGCCCCGTGGAGACCCAGTACTTC
TRBV11-2,.,.,TRBJ1-2,CASSRLDMAGDNYGYTF,TGTGCCAGCAGCCGATTAGATATGGCAGGGGACAACTATGGCTACACCTTC
TRBV14,.,.,TRBJ1-2,CASSQGQNYGYTF,TGTGCCAGCAGCCAGGGGCAGAACTATGGCTACACCTTC
TRBV6-1,.,TRBD1,TRBJ1-4,CASSRTGDGEKLFF,TGTGCCAGCAGCAGGACAGGGGATGGTGAAAAACTGTTTTTT
TRBV6-1,many,.,TRBJ1-5,CASSTGMGDQPQHF,TGTGCCAGCAGTACAGGGATGGGGGATCAGCCCCAGCATTTT
TRBV7-8,.,.,TRBJ1-2,CASSLAGQTANYGYTF,TGTGCCAGCAGCTTAGCCGGACAGACAGCTAACTATGGCTACACCTTC
TRBV28,.,TRBD1,TRBJ1-2,CASRPAGTAYGYTF,TGTGCCAGCAGACCAGCCGGGACAGCTTATGGCTACACCTTC
TRBV4-1,few,.,TRBJ2-1,CASSQDRSLDEQFF,TGCGCCAGCAGCCAAGATCGTAGTCTGGATGAGCAGTTCTTC
TRBV5-6,.,.,TRBJ2-7,CASSFDLGYGGIDAYEQYF,TGTGCCAGCAGCTTTGATTTAGGGTACGGAGGGATTGACGCCTACGAGCAGTACTTC
TRBV29-1,.,TRBD2,TRBJ2-3,CSVSSGGTDTQYF,TGCAGCGTTTCTAGCGGCGGCACAGATACGCAGTATTTT
TRBV15,.,.,TRBJ1-5,CATSRDPTNQPQHF,TGTGCCACCAGCAGAGATCCTACCAATCAGCCCCAGCATTTT
TRBV13,.,.,TRBJ2-7,CASSTIGGEGEQYF,TGTGCCAGCAGCACAATAGGGGGGGAAGGCGAGCAGTACTTC
TRBV29-1,.,.,TRBJ1-4,CSVGDSKNEKLFF,TGCAGCGTCGGAGACAGTAAAAATGAAAAACTGTTTTTT
TRBV11-3,.,TRBD2,TRBJ2-1,CASSGGTSGSWSYNEQFF,TGTGCCAGCAGCGGAGGGACTAGCGGGAGTTGGTCCTACAATGAGCAGTTCTTC